The T cell receptor (beta chain) under discussion was sequenced for a study of blood T cell repertoires in COVID-19. Across the study: PBMCs, B-cell-depleted T cells, or T cells were the source of the cDNA or gDNA that made up the material.

In the source study's methods: How many nucleated cells were present was estimated from reference gene primer amplification. Libraries were prepared by immunoSEQ multiplex PCR; TCRdb keeps only in-frame clonotypes and omits some of them. For V, J and clone size, that table is used; D and trimming come from the DNA. The sample carries some 80,000 clones, over 70% recorded once. This CDR3 region has 16 residues. Germline V gene lookup returns CDR1 MNHEY and CDR2 SVGEGT. J was trimmed by 3 bases and V by 3 bases; bases with no gene match: 8. V usage is TRBV6-2 or TRBV6-3 and J usage is TRBJ2-7; 10 positions match TRBD1. Sequencing was done on a sample of peripheral blood. This TCR came from a human donor in a cohort sampled during active COVID-19. CDR3: CASSYLPGTGDYEQYF. CDR3 DNA sequence: TGTGCCAGCAGTTATCTTCCCGGGACAGGGGACTACGAGCAGTACTTC.